Listed here are 27 T cell receptor beta chains from one sample, sequenced in a study of CD8 T cells in Susac syndrome. The RNA input was roughly 0.45 to 1 ug, and it was reverse transcribed with random hexamers. TCRdb fed the immunoSEQ multiplex PCR reads into MiXCR, producing one record per CDR3 protein. The table records around 80,000 distinct CDR3 sequences, roughly 95% of them present only once. The sample taken for sequencing was CD8+ T cells from PBMCs. These receptors were collected from a human donor with Susac syndrome.

This clonotype was observed a few times. CDR3 nucleotide sequence: TGTGCCTGGAGTACGCACAAATACTACGAGCAGTACTTC. It yields the protein CAWSTHKYYEQYF. The chain joins TRBV30 to TRBJ2-7; no reliable D call. Per germline, CDR1 GTSNPN and CDR2 SVGIG (reference sequence). This CDR3 comprises 13 residues. The ends were cut back, 2 bases at V and 3 bases at J, with 11 bases in the middle.

The rearrangement joins TRBV2 to TRBJ2-3; D gene unclear. The V gene lost 5 bases and the J gene lost 0 bases, with 9 bases spanning the gap. Germline V gene lookup returns CDR1 SNHLY and CDR2 FYNNEI. The CDR3 runs to 14 residues. CDR3 sequence: CASSLRISTDTQYF. In DNA form, the CDR3 reads TGTGCCAGCAGTTTACGGATTAGCACAGATACGCAGTATTTT. The full variable domain, in which reference TRBV2 and TRBJ2-3 provide the parts outside the CDR3, is EPEVTQTPSHQVTQMGQEVILRCVPISNHLYFYWYRQILGQKVEFLVSFYNNEISEKSEIFDDQFSVERPDGSNFTLKIRSTKLEDSAMYFCASSLRISTDTQYFGPGTRLTVL.

J is TRBJ2-1 and V is TRBV5-6; D gene uncertain. V was clipped by 2 bases and J by 5 bases, with 14 bases between them. This CDR3 region has 15 residues. Germline loops: CDR1 SGHDT, CDR2 YYEEEE. This CDR3 reads CASSFAGVGHNEQFF. DNA of the CDR3: TGTGCCAGCAGCTTCGCAGGAGTTGGGCACAATGAGCAGTTCTTC.

The chain is built from TRBV30 and TRBJ1-1; D unresolved. CDR3 length equals 12 residues. V lost 0 bases to trimming and J lost 2 bases, with 4 bases between them. CDR1 and CDR2 from the germline V gene are GTSNPN and SVGIG (reference sequence). The DNA of the CDR3 is TGTGCCTGGAGTGTCTATAACACTGAAGCTTTCTTT. Encoded protein: CAWSVYNTEAFF. Full variable domain (missing parts from reference TRBV30 and TRBJ1-1): SQTIHQWPATLVQPVGSPLSLECTVEGTSNPNLYWYRQAAGRGLQLLFYSVGIGQISSEVPQNLSASRPQDRQFILSSKKLLLSDSGFYLCAWSVYNTEAFFGQGTRLTVV.

The CDR3 reads CASMGALVGAFF. CDR3 in DNA: TGTGCCAGCATGGGGGCTTTGGTTGGAGCTTTCTTT. The chain carries TRBV27 and TRBJ1-1, with D possibly TRBD1 on 6 matching bases. The CDR3 runs 12 residues. The germline V gene encodes CDR1 MNHEY and CDR2 SMNVEV (reference sequence). V was shortened by 7 bases and J by 10 bases, with 16 bases between the two germline ends.

The rearrangement joins TRBV9 to TRBJ2-7; no clear D. Germline V gene sequence: CDR1 SGDLS, CDR2 YYNGEE. Trimming stripped 0 bases from V and 0 bases from J, with 13 bases between. The CDR3 length is 16 residues. The CDR3 bases are TGTGCCAGCAGCGTAGAAGGTACGGCGAGCTCCTACGAGCAGTACTTC. As protein: CASSVEGTASSYEQYF.

This clonotype was seen just once. V gene TRBV30 combines with J gene TRBJ1-5; D may be TRBD1 (5 bases). V lost 0 bases and J lost 1, with 7 bases in between. The CDR3 spans 14 residues. Looked up from germline, CDR1 is GTSNPN and CDR2 is SVGIG (reference sequence). Here the CDR3 DNA reads TGTGCCTGGAGTGTAGGGGAGAGCAATCAGCCCCAGCATTTT. Its translation: CAWSVGESNQPQHF.

This chain uses TRBV5-1 with TRBJ2-1; TRBD2 matches at 13 bases. Per the germline V gene, CDR1 is SGHRS and CDR2 is YFSETQ. V dropped 2 bases and J dropped 3; count of bases not matched to a gene: 11. The CDR3 runs to 19 residues. The DNA of the CDR3 is TGCGCCAGCAGCTTCCGACTAGCGGGGGGCCCGGGTAGCTACAATGAGCAGTTCTTC. This sequence encodes CASSFRLAGGPGSYNEQFF.

The chain couples TRBV7-9 to TRBJ1-5, with 8 positions matching TRBD1. CDR1 is SEHNR, CDR2 FQNEAQ, per germline (reference sequence). The CDR3 runs 15 residues. With V trimmed by 4 bases and J by 2 bases, 4 bases remained unmatched. CDR3 bases: TGTGCCAGCAGCTGGGGGGGACAGGGCAATCAGCCCCAGCATTTT. Translation: CASSWGGQGNQPQHF.

The chain recombines TRBV20-1 with TRBJ2-4; D is uncertain. The CDR3 is 14 amino acids. V shed 3 bases and J shed 1 base, with 10 bases lying between them. The germline V gene encodes CDR1 DFQATT and CDR2 SNEGSKA (reference sequence). Here the CDR3 reads CSASVTPAKNIQYF. The DNA for the CDR3 is TGCAGTGCTAGTGTGACGCCGGCCAAAAACATTCAGTACTTC.

The chain is built from TRBV7-9 and TRBJ2-1; no reliable D call. The CDR3 sequence is 13 residues long. From germline, CDR1 is SEHNR and CDR2 FQNEAQ (reference sequence). V dropped 5 bases and J dropped 5 bases, with 10 bases sitting between them. CDR3 DNA sequence: TGTGCCAGCAGCCCCAAACTAAACAATGAGCAGTTCTTC. Encoded protein: CASSPKLNNEQFF.

The V and J genes are TRBV27 and TRBJ1-6, with a tentative D call TRBD1 (5 bases). CDR1 is MNHEY and CDR2 is SMNVEV in the germline V gene (reference sequence). V lost 5 bases and J 5 bases, leaving 10 bases between the germline ends. This CDR3 is 14 amino acids long. The DNA for the CDR3 is TGTGCCAGCAGTAAGGGGAGAAATAATTCACCCCTCCACTTT. Translation gives CASSKGRNNSPLHF.

The gene calls are TRBV4-1 and TRBJ2-1; D remains ambiguous. This CDR3 is built from 15 residues. Trimming took off 0 bases at V and 0 bases at J, with 6 bases between the two ends. Germline V gene data show CDR1 as MGHRA and CDR2 as YSYEKL. CDR3 nucleotides: TGCGCCAGCAGCCAAGAACCGGGCTCCTACAATGAGCAGTTCTTC. Protein product: CASSQEPGSYNEQFF.

Comment on this clonotype: The junction and the germline gene differ at one end; a read error may be behind it. The chain carries TRBV6-1 and TRBJ2-7; TRBD2 might be the D (6 bases). This CDR3 region has 16 residues. CDR1 and CDR2 (germline): MNHNS, SASEGT. Here the CDR3 reads CASREGPGPGDYEQYF. CDR3 coding DNA: TGTGCCAGCAGAGAAGGTCCCGGACCGGGAGACTACGAGCAGTACTTC.

V gene TRBV10-3 combines with J gene TRBJ1-1, with D unclear. Germline V lookup: CDR1 ENHRY, CDR2 SYGVKD. The V gene lost 2 bases and the J gene lost 1 base, with 8 bases spanning the gap. There are 14 residues in the CDR3. The DNA of the CDR3 is TGTGCCATCAGTGAGGAAACACCGAACACTGAAGCTTTCTTT. Its protein product is CAISEETPNTEAFF.

The chain couples TRBV14 to TRBJ2-7, with D possibly being TRBD1 (6 bases). Trimming removed 4 bases from V and 7 bases from J, with 23 bases in between. Germline V gene data show CDR1 as SGHDN and CDR2 as FVKESK. The CDR3 is 16 amino acids. For the CDR3, the DNA is TGTGCCAGCAGCCTGGGACCGGGACACATCTTCCGAGAGCAGTACTTC. Translation: CASSLGPGHIFREQYF.

The chain joins TRBV2 to TRBJ2-7, with a tentative D call TRBD2 (5 bases). The CDR3 spans 12 residues. The V end lost 0 bases, the J end lost 5 bases, and 5 bases lay between the germline ends. Germline CDR1 reads SNHLY; CDR2 reads FYNNEI. The CDR3 is CASSEARDEQYF. DNA of the CDR3: TGTGCCAGCAGTGAAGCGCGGGACGAGCAGTACTTC.

The gene calls are TRBV20-1 and TRBJ2-1; D ambiguous. The CDR3 length is 13 residues. Germline V lookup: CDR1 DFQATT, CDR2 SNEGSKA (reference sequence). V was clipped by 0 bases and J by 7 bases, with 10 bases between them. In nucleotides, the CDR3 is TGCAGTGCTAGAGATCTTTTCCGAAATGAGCAGTTCTTC. It translates to CSARDLFRNEQFF.

The chain links TRBV5-1 to TRBJ2-1, with a tentative D call TRBD1 (6 bases). The CDR3 contains 14 residues. CDR1 is SGHRS and CDR2 is YFSETQ in the germline V gene. Trimming took off 7 bases at V and 3 bases at J, with 14 bases between the two ends. The chain's CDR3 is CASGRDTDYNEQFF. The DNA of the CDR3 is TGCGCCAGCGGCCGGGACACCGACTACAATGAGCAGTTCTTC.

The chain links TRBV7-3 to TRBJ2-1; weak D call: TRBD2 (7 bases). Germline V lookup: CDR1 SGHTA, CDR2 FQGTGA. This CDR3 region has 14 residues. Trimming removed 8 bases from V and 9 bases from J, with 20 bases in between. This CDR3 reads CASGEGGLASEQFF. The CDR3, as DNA: TGTGCCAGCGGGGAGGGGGGGCTTGCGAGTGAGCAGTTCTTC. The variable domain in full, with the rest retrieved from reference TRBV7-3 and TRBJ2-1, is GAGVSQTPSNKVTEKGKYVELRCDPISGHTALYWYRQSLGQGPEFLIYFQGTGAADDSGLPNDRFFAVRPEGSVSTLKIQRTERGDSAVYLCASGEGGLASEQFFGPGTRLTVL.

CDR3 amino acids: CASSFPGEDTQYF. The CDR3 nucleotides read TGTGCCAGCAGTTTTCCAGGGGAGGATACGCAGTATTTT. This chain links TRBV12-3 or TRBV12-4 with TRBJ2-3; D may be TRBD1 (6 bases). The CDR3 length is 13 residues. Trimming stripped 3 bases from V and 6 bases from J, with 10 bases between.

The genes are TRBV5-6 and TRBJ1-6; weak D call: TRBD1 (5 bases). This CDR3 comprises 17 residues. Between the trimmed V and J ends, which lost 3 bases and 7 bases, there was a span of 20 bases. Germline-derived CDR1 and CDR2 are SGHDT and YYEEEE. The CDR3 DNA sequence: TGTGCCAGCAGCTCCCCGCCAGGGCGAAATCGGAATTCACCCCTCCACTTT. The encoded protein is CASSSPPGRNRNSPLHF.

The chain joins TRBV7-2 to TRBJ2-2; D unclear. V lost 5 bases, J lost 5 bases, and 15 bases lay in between. CDR3 length: 15 amino acids. CDR1 is SGHTA, CDR2 FQGNSA, per germline. CDR3 residues: CASSLRTLGTGELFF. CDR3 coding DNA: TGTGCCAGCAGCCTCAGAACGTTGGGGACCGGGGAGCTGTTTTTT.

V usage is TRBV6-5 and J usage is TRBJ2-7, with TRBD1 matching 8 bases. V dropped 0 bases and J dropped 5; count of bases not matched to a gene: 3. This CDR3 has 14 amino acids. From germline, CDR1 is MNHEY and CDR2 SVGAGI. CDR3: CASSYSLDRDEQYF. The DNA of the CDR3 is TGTGCCAGCAGTTACTCCTTGGACAGGGACGAGCAGTACTTC.

This rearrangement joins TRBV3-1 to TRBJ2-3, with D perhaps TRBD2 (5 bases). The V gene lost 4 bases and the J gene lost 2 bases, with 16 bases spanning the gap. The CDR3 length is 16 residues. Per the germline V gene, CDR1 is LGHDT and CDR2 is YNNKEL (reference sequence). The CDR3 protein is CASSPPGSDLTDTQYF. As DNA, the CDR3 is TGTGCCAGCAGCCCCCCGGGAAGCGACCTCACAGATACGCAGTATTTT.

The chain carries TRBV9 and TRBJ2-3; D is possibly TRBD2 (5 bases). V shed 4 bases and J shed 3 bases, with 21 bases lying between them. CDR1 and CDR2 from the germline V gene are SGDLS and YYNGEE. The CDR3 extends over 17 amino acids. CDR3 nucleotide sequence: TGTGCCAGCAGCCTCCAACTAGGGCTAGCAGCTACAGATACGCAGTATTTT. The encoded protein is CASSLQLGLAATDTQYF.

This rearrangement joins TRBV10-3 to TRBJ2-3, with D uncertain. The CDR3 is made up of 14 amino acids. Germline V gene sequence: CDR1 ENHRY, CDR2 SYGVKD. The V and J ends lost 0 bases and 3 bases respectively, with 7 bases between them. CDR3 region: CAISESDVTDTQYF. The CDR3 nucleotides read TGTGCCATCAGTGAGTCGGACGTAACAGATACGCAGTATTTT.